Sequencing of this TCR beta chain was carried out in a study of shared clonotypes between healthy human individuals. Looking at the study overall: Plates per donor: three CD4 naive, three CD4 memory, two CD8 naive, one CD8 memory.

This CDR3 region has 14 residues. Trimming pared 3 bases from V and 5 bases from J, leaving 13 bases between. Per germline, CDR1 MNHEY and CDR2 SVGAGI. None of the donors, who were healthy HIV-negative adults, had recently had acute infections or vaccinations. Clones were sequenced by immunoSEQ multiplex PCR, and TCRdb holds only the in-frame ones, with some missing. The repertoire holds 640,000 or so clones, with roughly 70% as singletons. The sequenced material came from memory CD4+ T cells sorted from blood. The subset here: CD45RA-negative fraction. V and J are TRBV6-5 and TRBJ1-1, with D possibly being TRBD1 (5 bases). This receptor was taken from a young woman in good health. The CDR3 here is CASSYSWGGTEAFF. In DNA form, the CDR3 reads TGTGCCAGCAGTTATTCCTGGGGGGGGACTGAAGCTTTCTTT.